These 15 T cell receptor beta chains came from one sample sequenced in a study of CD8 T cells in ankylosing spondylitis. Via MiXCR, TCRdb re-called the 5' RACE reads, giving one row per CDR3 protein. The data show about 130,000 distinct CDR3 sequences, 6% to 8.5% seen once. Sequencing was carried out using blood, either unsorted or a sorted T cell fraction (not recorded which). The source of these receptors is a female donor with ankylosing spondylitis or in good health (not recorded which).

At least ten counts were recorded for this clonotype. V gene TRBV11-2 combines with J gene TRBJ1-5; D is uncertain. This CDR3 spans 12 amino acids. V dropped 4 bases and J dropped 4 bases, with 5 bases sitting between them. Germline CDR1 and CDR2: SGHAT and FQNNGV. The CDR3 bases are TGTGCCAGCAGCTCCTGGAATCAGCCCCAGCATTTT. This sequence encodes CASSSWNQPQHF.

This clonotype was seen ten or more times. This chain joins TRBV21-1 and TRBJ2-3; the table's D call of TRBD1 was not tested on the DNA. TRBV21-1 is a pseudogene. This CDR3 comprises 15 residues. Here the CDR3 DNA reads TGTGCCAGCAGCAAAAAAACAGGCGAAGGGAATACGCAGTATTTT. Protein sequence: CASSKKTGEGNTQYF.

This clonotype was seen ten or more times. This chain connects TRBV24-1 to TRBJ1-1, with D possibly matching TRBD1 (6 bases). The CDR3 runs to 11 residues. The germline gives CDR1 KGHDR, CDR2 SFDVKD. Trimming took 7 bases from V and 11 from J, leaving 13 bases between them. The CDR3 spells CATSSATGAFF. As DNA, the CDR3 is TGTGCCACCAGCTCTGCCACAGGGGCTTTCTTT.

The V and J genes are TRBV7-2 and TRBJ1-2; TRBD1 matches at 10 bases. Germline CDR1 SGHTA, CDR2 FQGNSA. The CDR3 is made up of 15 amino acids. Trimming at V came to 5 bases and at J to 3 bases, leaving 6 bases not matched to a gene. The CDR3 reads CASSPDRGLDYGYTF. The CDR3 DNA reads TGTGCCAGCAGCCCCGACAGGGGGCTGGACTATGGCTACACCTTC.

A few counts support this clonotype. V usage is TRBV6-1 and J usage is TRBJ1-2, with 8 bases aligning to TRBD1. The J segment lost 13 bases and the V segment lost 10 bases, leaving 20 bases of the junction unmatched. CDR1 MNHNS and CDR2 SASEGT come from the germline V gene. The length of the CDR3 is 14 residues. The CDR3 DNA follows: TGTGCCATCGATTTAGGGACAGGAGCCGCCGGCGGCACCTTC. It encodes CAIDLGTGAAGGTF.

This clonotype was detected many times. V usage is TRBV6-1 and J usage is TRBJ1-5; D may be TRBD1 (6 bases). Trimming took off 6 bases at V and 0 bases at J, with 18 bases between the two ends. The CDR3 extends over 17 amino acids. CDR1 and CDR2 (germline): MNHNS, SASEGT. This chain's CDR3 is CASRSTGGGYSNQPQHF. CDR3 in DNA: TGTGCCAGCAGGTCGACAGGAGGGGGATATAGCAATCAGCCCCAGCATTTT.

This clonotype was observed at least ten times. The CDR3 coding sequence is TGTGCCAGCAGCTTAGAGGGGGTCGGCACTGAAGCTTTCTTT. This sequence encodes CASSLEGVGTEAFF. The rearrangement joins TRBV11-2 to TRBJ1-1; D may be TRBD1 (5 bases). The germline V gene encodes CDR1 SGHAT and CDR2 FQNNGV. V was trimmed by 0 bases and J by 4 bases, leaving 9 bases between them. CDR3 length: 14 amino acids. Full variable domain (missing parts from reference TRBV11-2 and TRBJ1-1): EAGVAQSPRYKIIEKRQSVAFWCNPISGHATLYWYQQILGQGPKLLIQFQNNGVVDDSQLPKDRFSAERLKGVDSTLKIQPAKLEDSAVYLCASSLEGVGTEAFFGQGTRLTVV.

At least ten counts were recorded for this clonotype. The rearrangement links TRBV5-1 to TRBJ1-1; D ambiguous. The CDR3 totals 14 residues. Germline CDR1 SGHRS, CDR2 YFSETQ. Trimming took off 0 bases at V and 0 bases at J, with 6 bases between the two ends. The CDR3 sequence: CASSLAGMNTEAFF. For the CDR3, the DNA is TGCGCCAGCAGCTTGGCTGGAATGAACACTGAAGCTTTCTTT.

This clonotype was counted between two and nine times. DNA of the CDR3: TGTGCCAGCTCAGGGCAGGCCAACCAACCCCAGCATTTT. Translating gives CASSGQANQPQHF. The V and J genes are TRBV18 and TRBJ1-5; D uncertain. V was shortened by 5 bases and J by 10 bases, with 15 bases between the two germline ends. The CDR3 totals 13 residues. The germline CDR1 and CDR2 sequences are KGHSH and LQKENI. Variable domain in full (rest from reference TRBV18 and TRBJ1-5): NAGVMQNPRHLVRRRGQEARLRCSPMKGHSHVYWYRQLPEEGLKFMVYLQKENIIDESGMPKERFSAEFPKEGPSILRIQQVVRGDSAAYFCASSGQANQPQHFGDGTRLSIL.

This clonotype occurred many times. The V gene is TRBV20-1, the J gene TRBJ1-1; TRBD1 matches 7 bases. Unmatched junction bases numbered 0, after V lost 1 base and J lost 1 base. The germline CDR1 and CDR2 sequences are DFQATT and SNEGSKA (reference sequence). The CDR3 loop spans 13 amino acids. DNA for the CDR3: TGCAGTGCTAGAGGGACAGGGAACACTGAAGCTTTCTTT. Its protein is CSARGTGNTEAFF.

This clonotype was picked up many times. The V call is TRBV5-1, the J call TRBJ1-1; the D gene is possibly TRBD1 (6 bases). Germline V lookup: CDR1 SGHRS, CDR2 YFSETQ. V was shortened by 4 bases and J by 1 base, with 14 bases between the two germline ends. This CDR3 is built from 15 residues. CDR3 region: CASSLLQGGNTEAFF. CDR3 DNA sequence: TGCGCCAGCAGCCTTTTACAGGGCGGGAACACTGAAGCTTTCTTT.

This clonotype has at least ten counts. The chain couples TRBV6-5 to TRBJ1-1; D not resolved. Between the trimmed V and J ends, which lost 2 bases and 4 bases, there was a span of 8 bases. Germline CDR1 is MNHEY and CDR2 is SVGAGI. This CDR3 has 13 residues. CDR3 nucleotide sequence: TGTGCCAGCAGTTACAACCGGGCCACTGAAGCTTTCTTT. Encoded protein: CASSYNRATEAFF.

There are a few counts of this clonotype. A much larger clone differs from this one at a single base, so this may be a read error. The gene calls are TRBV20-1 and TRBJ1-1; 7 bases align to TRBD1. This CDR3 spans 14 amino acids. Germline assignment: CDR1 DFQATT and CDR2 SNEGSKA (reference sequence). V was clipped by 5 bases and J by 5 bases; unmatched bases: 11. The CDR3 nucleotides are TGCAGTGCTGGCCCCCGGGACAGAGGAACTGAAGCTTTCTTT. This translates into CSAGPRDRGTEAFF.

This clonotype was detected ten times or more. This chain uses TRBV4-1 with TRBJ2-4; a weak D match, TRBD1 (6 bases). The CDR3 is 16 residues long. Germline loops: CDR1 MGHRA, CDR2 YSYEKL. Deletions cut 2 bases from V and 1 base from J, with 12 bases between. CDR3 bases: TGCGCCAGCAGCCAACCAGGGGCTCGGGCCAAAAACATTCAGTACTTC. This gives the protein CASSQPGARAKNIQYF.

The chain carries TRBV4-1 and TRBJ1-2; D gene uncertain. Germline V lookup: CDR1 MGHRA, CDR2 YSYEKL. The CDR3 spans 14 residues. Trimming removed 4 bases at V and 0 bases at J, with 9 bases between. The CDR3, as DNA: TGCGCCAGCAGCCCAGGACCCTCTAACTATGGCTACACCTTC. Protein sequence: CASSPGPSNYGYTF.